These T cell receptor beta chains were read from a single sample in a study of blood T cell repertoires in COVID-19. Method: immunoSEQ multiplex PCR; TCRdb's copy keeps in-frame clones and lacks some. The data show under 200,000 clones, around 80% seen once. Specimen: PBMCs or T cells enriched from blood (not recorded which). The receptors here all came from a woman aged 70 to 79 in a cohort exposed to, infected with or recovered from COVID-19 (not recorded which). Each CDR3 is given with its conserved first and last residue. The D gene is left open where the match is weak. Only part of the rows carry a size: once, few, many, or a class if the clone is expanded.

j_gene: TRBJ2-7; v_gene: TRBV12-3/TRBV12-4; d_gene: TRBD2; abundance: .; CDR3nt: TGTGCCAGCAGTTTCCTAGCGGGAGGCGAGCAGTACTTC; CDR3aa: CASSFLAGGEQYF
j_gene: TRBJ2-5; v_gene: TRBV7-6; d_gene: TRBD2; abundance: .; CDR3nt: TGTGCCAGCAGCCGGACTAGCGGGAGATCAGAGACCCAGTACTTC; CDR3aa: CASSRTSGRSETQYF
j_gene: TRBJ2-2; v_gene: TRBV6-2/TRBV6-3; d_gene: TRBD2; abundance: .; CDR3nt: TGTGCCAGCAGCCTCCTACTAGCGGGAGGGGCCGGGGAGCTGTTTTTT; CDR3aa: CASSLLLAGGAGELFF
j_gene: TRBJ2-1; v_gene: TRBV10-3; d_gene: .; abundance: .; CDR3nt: TGTGCCATCAGCAACCCAAGGGGCTCGGATGAGCAGTTCTTC; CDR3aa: CAISNPRGSDEQFF
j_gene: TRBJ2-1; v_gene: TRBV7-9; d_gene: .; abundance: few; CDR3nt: TGTGCCAGCAGCCTTGCTTCGGGTACAAGGCAGTTCTTC; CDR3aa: CASSLASGTRQFF
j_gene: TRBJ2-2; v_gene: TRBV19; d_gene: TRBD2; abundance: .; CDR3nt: TGTGCCAGTAGTAGGAGAACCGGGACTAGCGGGATGGACGGGGAGCTGTTTTTT; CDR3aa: CASSRRTGTSGMDGELFF
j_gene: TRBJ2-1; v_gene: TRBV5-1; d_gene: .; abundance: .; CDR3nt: TGCGCCAGCAGCCGGGGGACCTACAATGAGCAGTTCTTC; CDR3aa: CASSRGTYNEQFF
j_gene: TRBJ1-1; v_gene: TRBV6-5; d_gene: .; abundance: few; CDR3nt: TGTGCCAGCAGTTACTCGGGGACAACTGAAGCTTTCTTT; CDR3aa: CASSYSGTTEAFF
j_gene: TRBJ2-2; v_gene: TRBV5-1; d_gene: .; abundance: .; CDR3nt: TGCGCCAGCAGGGGTCAGGCCATTGCGAACACCGGGGAGCTGTTTTTT; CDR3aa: CASRGQAIANTGELFF
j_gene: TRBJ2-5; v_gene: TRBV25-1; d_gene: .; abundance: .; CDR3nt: TGTGCCAGCAGTGAACCCAGTAGGAGAGAGACCCAGTACTTC; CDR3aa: CASSEPSRRETQYF
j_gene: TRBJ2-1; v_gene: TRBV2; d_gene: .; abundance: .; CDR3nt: TGTGCCAGCAGGGTGGGGGGTTACAATGAGCAGTTCTTC; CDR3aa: CASRVGGYNEQFF
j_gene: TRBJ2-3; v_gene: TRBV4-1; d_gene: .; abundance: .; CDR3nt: TGCGCCAGCAGCCGTAGCGGCACAGATACGCAGTATTTT; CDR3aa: CASSRSGTDTQYF
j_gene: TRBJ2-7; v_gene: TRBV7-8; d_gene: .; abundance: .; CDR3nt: TGTGCCAGCAGCCGCTCGATGAGCTCCTACGAGCAGTACTTC; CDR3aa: CASSRSMSSYEQYF
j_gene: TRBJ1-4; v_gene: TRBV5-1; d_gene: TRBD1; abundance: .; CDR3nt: TGCGCCAGCAGCTTGCTCGGGACAGCTAATGAAAAACTGTTTTTT; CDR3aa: CASSLLGTANEKLFF
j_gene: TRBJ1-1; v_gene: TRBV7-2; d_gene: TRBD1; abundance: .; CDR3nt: TGTGCCAGCAGCCCCGGGACAGCTAATCGTGAAGCTTTCTTT; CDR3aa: CASSPGTANREAFF
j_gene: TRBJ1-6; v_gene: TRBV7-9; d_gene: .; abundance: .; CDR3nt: TGTGCCAGCAGCTTAGCTGGAGGGGCGACTTCACCCCTCCACTTT; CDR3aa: CASSLAGGATSPLHF
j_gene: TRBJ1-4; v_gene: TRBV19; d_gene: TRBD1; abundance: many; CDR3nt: TGTGCCAGTAGTTTCCGGACAGGCGACAATGAAAAACTGTTTTTT; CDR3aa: CASSFRTGDNEKLFF
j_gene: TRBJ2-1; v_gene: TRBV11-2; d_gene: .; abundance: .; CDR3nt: TGTGCCAGCAGCTTATCCTCTCTAGCCGGTGGGCCCTACAATGAGCAGTTCTTC; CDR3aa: CASSLSSLAGGPYNEQFF
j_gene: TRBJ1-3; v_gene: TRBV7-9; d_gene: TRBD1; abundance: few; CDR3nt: TGTGCCAGCAGCCAACAGGGGGAGACCTTGGGAAACACCATATATTTT; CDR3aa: CASSQQGETLGNTIYF
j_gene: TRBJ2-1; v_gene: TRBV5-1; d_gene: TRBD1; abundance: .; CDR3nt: TGCGCCAGCAGCTTGGGTGGGACAGACAATGAGCAGTTCTTC; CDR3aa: CASSLGGTDNEQFF
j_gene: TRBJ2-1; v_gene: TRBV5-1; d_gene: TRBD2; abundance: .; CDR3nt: TGCGCCAGCGCCCCGCTAGCGGATACCTACAATGAGCAGTTCTTC; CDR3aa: CASAPLADTYNEQFF
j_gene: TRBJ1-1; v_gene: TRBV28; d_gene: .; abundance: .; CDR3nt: TGTGCCAGCAGTTCACCGGGACATCTGAACACTGAAGCTTTCTTT; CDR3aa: CASSSPGHLNTEAFF
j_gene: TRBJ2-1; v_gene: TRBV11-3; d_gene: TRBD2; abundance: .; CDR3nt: TGTGCCAGCAGCTTCGGGAGGAGTAGTAAGTTCTTC; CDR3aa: CASSFGRSSKFF
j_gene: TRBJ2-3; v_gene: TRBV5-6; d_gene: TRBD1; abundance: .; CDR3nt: TGTGCCAGCAGCGCGGGACAGGGGTTCACAGATACGCAGTATTTT; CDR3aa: CASSAGQGFTDTQYF
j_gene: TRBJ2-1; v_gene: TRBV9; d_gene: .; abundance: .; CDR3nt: TGTGCCAGCAGCGTAGGGACTCCCTACAATGAGCAGTTCTTC; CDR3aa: CASSVGTPYNEQFF
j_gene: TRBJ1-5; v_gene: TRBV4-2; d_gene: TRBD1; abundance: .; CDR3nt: TGTGCCAGCAGCCAAGATAGGCAGGGGGCAGGGCCCCAGCATTTT; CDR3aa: CASSQDRQGAGPQHF
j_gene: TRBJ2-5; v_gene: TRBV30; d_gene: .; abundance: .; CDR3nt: TGTGCCTGTGCGCTTGCTAGCGCGGAGACCCAGTACTTC; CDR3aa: CACALASAETQYF
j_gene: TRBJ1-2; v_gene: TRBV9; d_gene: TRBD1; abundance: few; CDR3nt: TGTGCCAGCAGCGTAGCTTCCCCCCGGACAGGGGTTCGTGGCTACACCTTC; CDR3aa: CASSVASPRTGVRGYTF
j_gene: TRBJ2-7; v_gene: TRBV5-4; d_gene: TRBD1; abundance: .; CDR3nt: TGTGCCAGCAGCTTGGGACAGGGGGATTACTACGAGCAGTACTTC; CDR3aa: CASSLGQGDYYEQYF
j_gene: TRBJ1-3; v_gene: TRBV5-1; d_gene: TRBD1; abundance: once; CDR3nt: TGCGCCAGCAGCGTCGGTTCAGGGGGAGACACCATATATTTT; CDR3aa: CASSVGSGGDTIYF
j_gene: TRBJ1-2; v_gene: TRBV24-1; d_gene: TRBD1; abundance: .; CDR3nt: TGTGCCACCAGTGATCCTTCGACAGGGGGCATCTATGGCTACACCTTC; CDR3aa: CATSDPSTGGIYGYTF
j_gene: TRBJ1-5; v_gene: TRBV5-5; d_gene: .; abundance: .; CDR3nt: TGTGCCAGCAGCCGACAGTATGTAAATCAGCCCCAGCATTTT; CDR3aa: CASSRQYVNQPQHF
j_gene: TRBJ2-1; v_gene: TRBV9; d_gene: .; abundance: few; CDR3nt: TGTGCCAGCCGGGAGCCGGCTCGGTCAGGGTTCTTC; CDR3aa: CASREPARSGFF
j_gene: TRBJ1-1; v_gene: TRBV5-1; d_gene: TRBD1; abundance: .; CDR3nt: TGCGCCAGCAGCCCAAATCAGGGGGTCACTGAAGCTTTCTTT; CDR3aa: CASSPNQGVTEAFF
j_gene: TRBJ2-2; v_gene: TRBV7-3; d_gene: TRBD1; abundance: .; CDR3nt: TGTGCCAGCAGCTCACAGGGGGCCGGGGCCGGGGAGCTGTTTTTT; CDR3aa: CASSSQGAGAGELFF
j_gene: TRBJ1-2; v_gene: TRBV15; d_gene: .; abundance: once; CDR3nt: TGTGCCACCAGCAGAGATGGGCGTGGCTACACCTTC; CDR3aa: CATSRDGRGYTF
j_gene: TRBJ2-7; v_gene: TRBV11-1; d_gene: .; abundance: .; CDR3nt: TGTGCCAGCAGCCCCTTCGGGGACTCCTACGAGCAGTACTTC; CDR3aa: CASSPFGDSYEQYF
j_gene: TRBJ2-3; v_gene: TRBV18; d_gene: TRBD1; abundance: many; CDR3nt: TGTGCCAGCTCACCCCGGGGACAGGTCACAGATACGCAGTATTTT; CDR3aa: CASSPRGQVTDTQYF
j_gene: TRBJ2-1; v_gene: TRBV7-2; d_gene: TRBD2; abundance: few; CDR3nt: TGTGCCAGCAGCTTCCTTTCCGGCGGGGGGCGGCAAAATGAGCAGTTCTTC; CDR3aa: CASSFLSGGGRQNEQFF
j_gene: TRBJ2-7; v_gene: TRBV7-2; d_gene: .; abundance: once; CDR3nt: TGTGCCAGCAGCTCCGGACTGGGGTTGGAGCAGTACTTC; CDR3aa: CASSSGLGLEQYF
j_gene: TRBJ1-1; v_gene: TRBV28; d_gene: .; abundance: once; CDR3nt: TGTGCCAGCAGTTTCGAGGAGACTGAAGCTTTCTTT; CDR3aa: CASSFEETEAFF
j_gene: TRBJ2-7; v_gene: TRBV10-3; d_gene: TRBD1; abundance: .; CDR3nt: TGTGCCATCAGTGATAACAGGGGAATAACGGGCTCCTACGAGCAGTACTTC; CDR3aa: CAISDNRGITGSYEQYF
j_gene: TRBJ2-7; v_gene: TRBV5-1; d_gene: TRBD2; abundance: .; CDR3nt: TGCGCCAGCAGCATAACTAGCGGGGAATCCTACGAGCAGTACTTC; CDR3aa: CASSITSGESYEQYF
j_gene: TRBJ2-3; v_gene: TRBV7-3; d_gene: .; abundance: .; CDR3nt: TGTGCCAGCAGCCAAGTGGCCAGGGCTTCCACAGATACGCAGTATTTT; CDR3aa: CASSQVARASTDTQYF
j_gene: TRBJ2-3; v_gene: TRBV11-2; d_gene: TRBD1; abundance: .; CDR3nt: TGTGCCAGCAGCTTAGCGGGACAGGGATTCACAGATACGCAGTATTTT; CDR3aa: CASSLAGQGFTDTQYF